What follows are 4 T cell receptor beta chains derived from one specimen sequenced in a study of shared clonotypes between healthy human individuals. Libraries were prepared by immunoSEQ multiplex PCR; TCRdb keeps only in-frame clonotypes and omits some of them. The data contain 1 million to 1.3 million clones, about 84% of them singletons. Sequenced input: memory CD4+ T cells from PBMCs. This sample's subset: CD45RA-negative fraction. Every receptor here comes from a man aged 18 to 30 in good health. Some clones in this sample may be carry-over from other donors' samples.

This rearrangement joins TRBV11-1 to TRBJ2-2; D remains unclear. This CDR3 is built from 14 residues. Trimming stripped 5 bases from V and 5 bases from J, with 12 bases between. CDR1 and CDR2 from the germline V gene are SGHAT and FQDESV (reference sequence). The CDR3 loop reads CASSPLLGTGELFF. Written as DNA, the CDR3 is TGTGCCAGCAGCCCTCTGTTAGGGACCGGGGAGCTGTTTTTT.

The chain employs TRBV5-1 and TRBJ2-7; 8 bases line up with TRBD1. Trimming removed 2 bases from V and 7 bases from J; junction bases left unmatched: 8. CDR3 length equals 14 residues. The V gene's germline CDR1 is SGHRS and CDR2 YFSETQ. The chain's CDR3 is CASSFGQGTGEQYF. DNA for the CDR3: TGCGCCAGCAGCTTTGGACAGGGTACAGGAGAGCAGTACTTC.

The gene calls are TRBV27 and TRBJ1-2; D unclear. CDR1 and CDR2 from the germline V gene are MNHEY and SMNVEV (reference sequence). The V gene lost 6 bases and the J gene lost 3 bases, with 14 bases spanning the gap. The CDR3 has 14 residues. The CDR3 DNA sequence: TGTGCCAGCAGCCGTCAGGCCAGGCACTATGGCTACACCTTC. Encoded protein: CASSRQARHYGYTF.

The CDR3 DNA is TGTGCCAGCAATCCCGGACGGCTCTACGAGCAGTACTTC. Translated, it gives CASNPGRLYEQYF. This chain links TRBV2 with TRBJ2-5, with D unclear. The better agreement between TRBJ2-7 and the DNA end casts doubt on the J call. CDR3 length equals 13 residues. CDR1 is SNHLY and CDR2 is FYNNEI in the germline V gene.